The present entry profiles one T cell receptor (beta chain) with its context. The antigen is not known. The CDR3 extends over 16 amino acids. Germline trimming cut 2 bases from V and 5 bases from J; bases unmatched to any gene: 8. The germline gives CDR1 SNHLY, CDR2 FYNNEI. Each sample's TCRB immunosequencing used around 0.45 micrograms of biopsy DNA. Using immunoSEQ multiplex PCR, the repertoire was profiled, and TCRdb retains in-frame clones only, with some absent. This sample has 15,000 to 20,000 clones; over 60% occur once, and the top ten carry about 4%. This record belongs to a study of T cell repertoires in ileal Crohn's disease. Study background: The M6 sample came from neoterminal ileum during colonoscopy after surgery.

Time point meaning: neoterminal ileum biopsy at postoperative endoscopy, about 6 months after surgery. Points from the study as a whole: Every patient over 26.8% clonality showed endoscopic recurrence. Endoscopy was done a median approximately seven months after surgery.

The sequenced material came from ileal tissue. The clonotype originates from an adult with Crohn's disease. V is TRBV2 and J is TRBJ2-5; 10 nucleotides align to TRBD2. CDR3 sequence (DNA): TGTGCCAGCAGTGAACCCCTAGCGGGAGTCGATGAGACCCAGTACTTC. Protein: CASSEPLAGVDETQYF. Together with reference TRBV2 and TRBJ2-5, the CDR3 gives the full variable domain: EPEVTQTPSHQVTQMGQEVILRCVPISNHLYFYWYRQILGQKVEFLVSFYNNEISEKSEIFDDQFSVERPDGSNFTLKIRSTKLEDSAMYFCASSEPLAGVDETQYFGPGTRLLVL.